This T cell receptor beta chain was recorded in a study of human T cells and chemical hapten exposure. The study's findings and limits: Versus controls, significantly more large CDR3 similarity clusters arose from expanded TCRs.

Using its own MiXCR run on the RACE reads, TCRdb lists one record per CDR3 protein. The table shows tens of thousands of distinct CDR3 sequences, with roughly 10% occurring only once. The CDR3 contains 12 residues. The V gene's germline CDR1 is LGHDT and CDR2 YNNKEL (reference sequence). Trimming stripped 3 bases from V and 11 bases from J, with 13 bases between. On this clonotype: As yet, its antigen is unknown.

Described time point: patch test 1, 2 weeks after DPC sensitization. Treatment defined: therapeutic diphenylcyclopropenone sensitization with weekly scalp DPC. The chain joins TRBV3-1 to TRBJ1-1; D gene ambiguous. The receptor comes from a woman aged 55-70 years with alopecia areata. Some clones in this sample may be carry-over from other donors' samples. Sequenced here: whole blood, sampled in connection with sensitization to the hapten diphenylcyclopropenone (DPC). The chain's CDR3 is CASSQIGSWAFF. The CDR3 nucleotides read TGTGCCAGCAGCCAGATAGGCAGTTGGGCTTTCTTT.